These 17 T cell receptor beta chains originate from one sample sequenced in a study of CD8 T cells in Susac syndrome. Random hexamers were used to reverse transcribe the RNA input (roughly 0.5 to 1 ug). TCRdb re-called the immunoSEQ multiplex PCR reads with MiXCR, one entry per CDR3 protein. This table holds 160,000 or so distinct CDR3 sequences, roughly 92% found once. Specimen: CD4+ T cells from PBMCs. The receptors come from a human donor with Susac syndrome.

The genes are TRBV5-4 and TRBJ2-2; a possible D gene is TRBD2 (7 bases). Germline CDR1 SGHNT, CDR2 YYREEE (reference sequence). V dropped 4 bases and J dropped 3 bases, with 16 bases sitting between them. CDR3 size: 16 residues. In DNA, the CDR3 is TGTGCCAGCAGCGGCCTGCAGGGGAGGGACACCGGGGAGCTGTTTTTT. It codes for CASSGLQGRDTGELFF. Filled out from reference TRBV5-4 and TRBJ2-2, the complete variable domain reads ETGVTQSPTHLIKTRGQQVTLRCSSQSGHNTVSWYQQALGQGPQFIFQYYREEENGRGNFPPRFSGLQFPNYSSELNVNALELDDSALYLCASSGLQGRDTGELFFGEGSRLTVL.

DNA for the CDR3: TGTGCCAGCAGGATAGGGGGAAACACCATATATTTT. It encodes CASRIGGNTIYF. The chain combines TRBV6-1 with TRBJ1-3, with D hard to call. The germline V and J ends were trimmed by 6 bases and 4 bases, with 7 bases remaining between them. CDR1 MNHNS and CDR2 SASEGT come from the germline V gene. This CDR3 is built from 12 residues.

CDR3: CASGATSGSYEQYF. Here the CDR3 DNA reads TGCGCCAGCGGTGCGACTAGCGGCTCCTACGAGCAGTACTTC. The V call is TRBV5-1, the J call TRBJ2-7; TRBD2 aligns across 9 bases. CDR3 size: 14 residues. The germline gives CDR1 SGHRS, CDR2 YFSETQ. With V trimmed by 7 bases and J by 0 bases, 5 bases remained unmatched.

This clonotype was seen just once. The CDR3 here is CSAARNGGTEAFF. In nucleotides, the CDR3 is TGCAGTGCTGCCCGAAACGGGGGTACTGAAGCTTTCTTT. This chain links TRBV20-1 with TRBJ1-1; TRBD1 is a possible D gene (5 bases). Germline lookup yields CDR1 DFQATT and CDR2 SNEGSKA (reference sequence). V was shortened by 5 bases and J by 5 bases, with 15 bases between the two germline ends. This CDR3 has 13 residues.

The V call is TRBV19, the J call TRBJ1-4; 7 nucleotides line up with TRBD1. Germline V gene sequence: CDR1 LNHDA, CDR2 SQIVND (reference sequence). The CDR3 sequence is 14 residues long. The V and J ends lost 10 bases and 7 bases, in that order; junction bases with no gene match: 12. The CDR3 region has the DNA TGTGCCACTCGACCCAGGGGGTACAGTGAAAAACTGTTTTTT. Translated: CATRPRGYSEKLFF. The entire variable domain, with the rest obtained from reference TRBV19 and TRBJ1-4, is as follows: DGGITQSPKYLFRKEGQNVTLSCEQNLNHDAMYWYRQDPGQGLRLIYYSQIVNDFQKGDIAEGYSVSREKKESFPLTVTSAQKNPTAFYLCATRPRGYSEKLFFGSGTQLSVL.

The genes are TRBV29-1 and TRBJ2-3; D unclear. V was trimmed by 7 bases and J by 0 bases, leaving 8 bases between them. Germline V gene data show CDR1 as SQVTM and CDR2 as ANQGSEA. This CDR3 region has 12 residues. In DNA, the CDR3 is TGCAGCGGCCGCTGGAGCACAGATACGCAGTATTTT. It is translated as CSGRWSTDTQYF.

The sample holds a few counts of this clonotype. The chain joins TRBV7-2 to TRBJ2-5, with a tentative D call TRBD1 (5 bases). Trimming took 7 bases from V and 1 from J, leaving 10 bases between them. The CDR3 consists of 13 residues. The germline V gene has CDR1 SGHTA and CDR2 FQGNSA. The CDR3 spells CASTRQGQETQYF. The CDR3 DNA is TGTGCCAGCACCCGGCAGGGCCAAGAGACCCAGTACTTC.

The chain joins TRBV25-1 to TRBJ1-2, with a weak D call TRBD1 (6 bases). CDR3 length equals 11 residues. The V and J ends lost 4 bases and 8 bases respectively, with 8 bases between them. Germline assignment: CDR1 MGHDK and CDR2 SYGVNS. CDR3 bases: TGTGCCAGCAGTGGGCAGGGGGGCTACACCTTC. This sequence encodes CASSGQGGYTF.

This chain uses TRBV3-1 with TRBJ1-1; no reliable D call. Germline CDR1 is LGHDT and CDR2 is YNNKEL (reference sequence). This CDR3 has 13 amino acids. V shed 5 bases and J shed 4 bases, with 11 bases lying between them. In DNA, the CDR3 is TGTGCCAGCAGCTCTACGTGGGCCACTGAAGCTTTCTTT. It specifies CASSSTWATEAFF. The full variable domain, its missing parts supplied by reference TRBV3-1 and TRBJ1-1, is DTAVSQTPKYLVTQMGNDKSIKCEQNLGHDTMYWYKQDSKKFLKIMFSYNNKELIINETVPNRFSPKSPDKAHLNLHINSLELGDSAVYFCASSSTWATEAFFGQGTRLTVV.

The chain has TRBV30 and TRBJ2-5; 9 bases map to TRBD2. V dropped 8 bases and J dropped 2; count of bases not matched to a gene: 9. CDR1 is GTSNPN and CDR2 is SVGIG in the germline V gene (reference sequence). The CDR3 has 14 amino acids. The CDR3 is CALGRSGGQETQYF. The CDR3 region has the DNA TGTGCCCTCGGACGTAGCGGGGGACAAGAGACCCAGTACTTC.

This sequence joins TRBV7-2 and TRBJ1-1; possibly TRBD1 for D (6 bases). Germline CDR1 and CDR2: SGHTA and FQGNSA. The CDR3 runs 15 residues. The V gene lost 3 bases and the J gene lost 4 bases, with 15 bases spanning the gap. CDR3 region: CASSFTRGQLTEAFF. The CDR3 DNA follows: TGTGCCAGCAGCTTTACCCGGGGGCAGCTCACTGAAGCTTTCTTT.

V and J are TRBV12-3 or TRBV12-4 and TRBJ1-3; no clear D gene. V dropped 7 bases and J dropped 0 bases, with 13 bases sitting between them. The CDR3 consists of 15 residues. CDR3 DNA sequence: TGTGCCAGCAAAACAGACCCAGCCTCTGGAAACACCATATATTTT. The encoded protein is CASKTDPASGNTIYF.

The rearrangement links TRBV11-2 to TRBJ2-7; D not certain. Germline CDR1 and CDR2: SGHAT and FQNNGV. There are 11 residues in the CDR3. V lost 5 bases and J 10 bases, leaving 12 bases between the germline ends. The CDR3 loop reads CASSHPGGQYF. The DNA for the CDR3 is TGTGCCAGCAGCCACCCTGGCGGACAGTACTTC.

The rearrangement joins TRBV15 to TRBJ2-5; no clear D gene. The germline V gene has CDR1 LNHNV and CDR2 YYDKDF (reference sequence). Trimming removed 0 bases from V and 9 bases from J, with 5 bases in between. CDR3 length: 11 residues. CDR3 bases: TGTGCCACCAGCAGAGATACCGCCCAGTACTTC. Its protein is CATSRDTAQYF. The full variable domain, in which reference TRBV15 and TRBJ2-5 provide the parts outside the CDR3, is DAMVIQNPRYQVTQFGKPVTLSCSQTLNHNVMYWYQQKSSQAPKLLFHYYDKDFNNEADTPDNFQSRRPNTSFCFLDIRSPGLGDTAMYLCATSRDTAQYFGPGTRLLVL.

The CDR3 DNA reads TGTGCCAGCAGCAATCAGGGGGCGAGGGGTGAGCAGTTCTTC. Encoded protein: CASSNQGARGEQFF. The rearrangement links TRBV5-4 to TRBJ2-1; 8 nucleotides align to TRBD1. Germline CDR1 SGHNT, CDR2 YYREEE (reference sequence). The CDR3 totals 14 residues. With 4 bases clipped from V and 9 bases from J, the junction kept 9 bases outside the gene matches.

The gene calls are TRBV12-3 or TRBV12-4 and TRBJ1-2, with D perhaps TRBD1 (6 bases). Trimming took off 2 bases at V and 3 bases at J, with 16 bases between the two ends. The CDR3 spans 16 residues. The CDR3 DNA reads as TGTGCCAGCAGTTTAAAAACAGGGCAATCTCACTATGGCTACACCTTC. Translating gives CASSLKTGQSHYGYTF.

This sequence joins TRBV3-1 and TRBJ1-2; D not certain. This CDR3 spans 15 amino acids. Trimming stripped 4 bases from V and 5 bases from J, with 17 bases between. Per the germline V gene, CDR1 is LGHDT and CDR2 is YNNKEL (reference sequence). CDR3 sequence (DNA): TGTGCCAGCAGCCCAGGTAGCGCCGACGGGTATGGCTACACCTTC. It yields the protein CASSPGSADGYGYTF.